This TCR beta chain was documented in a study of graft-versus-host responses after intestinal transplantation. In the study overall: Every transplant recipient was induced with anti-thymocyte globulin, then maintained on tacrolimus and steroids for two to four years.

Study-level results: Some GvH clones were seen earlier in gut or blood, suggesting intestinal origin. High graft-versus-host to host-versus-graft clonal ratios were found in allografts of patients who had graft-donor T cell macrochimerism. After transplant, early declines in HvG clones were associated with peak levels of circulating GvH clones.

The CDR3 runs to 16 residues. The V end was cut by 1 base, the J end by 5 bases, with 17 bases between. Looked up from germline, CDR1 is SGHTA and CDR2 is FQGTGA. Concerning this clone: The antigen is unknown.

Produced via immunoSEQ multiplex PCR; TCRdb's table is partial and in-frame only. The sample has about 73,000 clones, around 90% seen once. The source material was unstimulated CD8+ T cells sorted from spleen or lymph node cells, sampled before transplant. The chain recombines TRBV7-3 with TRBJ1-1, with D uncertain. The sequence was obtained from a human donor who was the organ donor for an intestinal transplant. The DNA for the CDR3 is TGTGCCAGCAGCTTAATCCGGACCGAAAGGAGGACTGAAGCTTTCTTT. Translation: CASSLIRTERRTEAFF.